This record concerns one T cell receptor (beta chain) sequence. Its specificity is not known. This specimen belongs to a study of human T cells and chemical hapten exposure. Study background: Alopecia universalis, totalis or areata was present in patients who were mostly female. Small volume differences among pooled libraries mainly caused per-sample TCR yield variation. Broader study findings: Expanded TCRs created a significantly greater count of big CDR3 similarity clusters than controls did.

TCRdb ran MiXCR on the RACE reads and lists one entry per CDR3 protein. Among roughly 100,000 distinct CDR3 sequences listed, roughly 9.1% were seen once. Time point reported: pre-sensitization, week 0. The treatment was: therapeutic diphenylcyclopropenone sensitization with weekly scalp DPC. Specimen: whole blood, collected in connection with sensitization to the hapten diphenylcyclopropenone (DPC). The source of this sequence is a woman between 40 and 55 years old with alopecia areata. Some clones in this sample may be carry-over from other donors' samples.

The CDR3 loop is CASRSGVSSNQPQHF. Written as DNA, the CDR3 is TGTGCCAGCAGATCAGGGGTGTCAAGCAATCAGCCCCAGCATTTT. This rearrangement joins TRBV6-2 or TRBV6-3 to TRBJ1-5, with D tentatively TRBD1 (6 bases). CDR1 MNHEY and CDR2 SVGEGT come from the germline V gene. CDR3 length equals 15 residues. The ends were cut back, 6 bases at V and 1 base at J, with 13 bases in the middle.